One sample yielded the 19 T cell receptor beta chains listed below, sequenced in a study of T cell responses to AZD1222 COVID-19 vaccine. TCRdb keeps only in-frame clones here, not all; method: immunoSEQ multiplex PCR. The table lists around 120,000 clones, 90% to 95% of them singletons, with 2.8% in the top ten. The material was peripheral blood, obtained on day 0 of AZD1222 vaccination. These receptors were collected from an adult in good health.

DNA for the CDR3: TGTGCCAGCAGCGTAGACCGGAGCTCCTACAATGAGCAGTTCTTC. Encoded protein: CASSVDRSSYNEQFF. J is TRBJ2-1 and V is TRBV9; no reliable D call. CDR1 SGDLS and CDR2 YYNGEE come from the germline V gene. Trimming removed 0 bases from V and 0 bases from J, with 7 bases in between. CDR3 length equals 15 residues.

The V call is TRBV3-1 (or the pseudogene TRBV3-2), the J call TRBJ2-1; 10 nucleotides line up with TRBD1. This CDR3 contains 14 residues. The J segment lost 6 bases and the V segment lost 3 bases, leaving 2 bases of the junction unmatched. Germline-derived CDR1 and CDR2 are LGHDT and YNNKEL (reference sequence). Written as DNA, the CDR3 is TGTGCCAGCAGCCACGGGACAGGGGTCAATGAGCAGTTCTTC. Translated: CASSHGTGVNEQFF.

This chain joins TRBV29-1 and TRBJ2-7; D is uncertain. The CDR3 spans 12 residues. Germline V gene sequence: CDR1 SQVTM, CDR2 ANQGSEA. The V gene lost 4 bases and the J gene lost 0 bases, with 7 bases spanning the gap. This CDR3 reads CSVGDVSYEQYF. The DNA of the CDR3 is TGCAGCGTTGGCGATGTCTCCTACGAGCAGTACTTC.

V is TRBV10-3 and J is TRBJ2-2; maybe TRBD1 (6 bases). CDR1 is ENHRY, CDR2 SYGVKD, per germline. Trimming removed 11 bases from V and 2 bases from J, with 12 bases in between. This CDR3 is built from 13 residues. CDR3 sequence reads: CASRTVNTGELFF. The CDR3, as DNA: TGTGCCTCCCGGACAGTTAACACCGGGGAGCTGTTTTTT.

This chain connects TRBV29-1 to TRBJ1-2; D unresolved. The V end lost 0 bases, the J end lost 6 bases, and 8 bases lay between the germline ends. The CDR3 contains 12 residues. The germline CDR1 and CDR2 sequences are SQVTM and ANQGSEA. The CDR3 coding sequence is TGCAGCGTTGAAGAGCGGCAGGATGGCTACACCTTC. It encodes CSVEERQDGYTF.

The chain joins TRBV27 to TRBJ2-7, with D possibly being TRBD1 (6 bases). Looked up from germline, CDR1 is MNHEY and CDR2 is SMNVEV (reference sequence). Trimming stripped 3 bases from V and 2 bases from J, with 14 bases between. The CDR3 runs to 15 residues. As DNA, the CDR3 is TGTGCCAGCAGTTTTCGTGTAGGGGGACCCTACGAGCAGTACTTC. Its protein product is CASSFRVGGPYEQYF.

The chain combines TRBV19 with TRBJ1-2; 9 bases fit TRBD1. This CDR3 has 19 residues. Germline CDR1 LNHDA, CDR2 SQIVND (reference sequence). V lost 4 bases and J lost 5; bases outside the gene matches: 20. Here the CDR3 DNA reads TGTGCCAGTAGTACGGGACAGGGCTTTGGTGTGCTATCTACTTATGGCTACACCTTC. Its protein product is CASSTGQGFGVLSTYGYTF.

CDR3: CASSVAGTLKDSPLHF. The CDR3 DNA reads as TGTGCCAGCAGCGTAGCCGGGACACTTAAGGATTCACCCCTCCACTTT. The chain uses TRBV9 and TRBJ1-6, with D perhaps TRBD1 (6 bases). This CDR3 has 16 amino acids. V was clipped by 0 bases and J by 8 bases, with 15 bases between them. From germline, CDR1 is SGDLS and CDR2 YYNGEE.

This clone was seen more than once but under ten times. The rearrangement joins TRBV4-1 to TRBJ2-7; tentative D call: TRBD1 (6 bases). The CDR3 loop spans 17 amino acids. Germline loops: CDR1 MGHRA, CDR2 YSYEKL. Trimming shortened V by 3 bases and J by 1 base, and 19 bases separated the two germline ends. CDR3 DNA: TGCGCCAGCAGCCATACCCCCGGACAGAACCCTTCCTACGAGCAGTACTTC. This codes for CASSHTPGQNPSYEQYF.

The chain has TRBV10-1 and TRBJ1-1; D might be TRBD1 (6 bases). V was pared by 5 bases and J by 1 base, with 23 bases between. CDR1 and CDR2 (germline): WNHNN, SYGVQD (reference sequence). The CDR3 runs 18 residues. CDR3 region: CASSPLTRGGAKNTEAFF. The CDR3 bases are TGCGCCAGCAGTCCTCTAACCCGGGGGGGGGCTAAGAACACTGAAGCTTTCTTT.

The rearrangement joins TRBV20-1 to TRBJ1-5, with TRBD1 matching 8 bases. The CDR3 is made up of 15 amino acids. Germline V gene lookup returns CDR1 DFQATT and CDR2 SNEGSKA (reference sequence). V was clipped by 3 bases and J by 6 bases; unmatched bases: 10. In DNA, the CDR3 is TGCAGTGCTAGTCTGACAGGGGTATGGGCTCAGCCCCAGCATTTT. Translated: CSASLTGVWAQPQHF.

This clone was recorded once. The CDR3 DNA reads as TGTGCCAGCTCACCCGAATCCGAAAAACTGTTTTTT. Translated, it gives CASSPESEKLFF. The chain has TRBV18 and TRBJ1-4; D remains unclear. The CDR3 runs 12 residues. Trimming pared 3 bases from V and 8 bases from J, leaving 7 bases between. Germline loops: CDR1 KGHSH, CDR2 LQKENI.

The chain uses TRBV2 and TRBJ2-3; 10 nucleotides agree with TRBD2. Germline CDR1 is SNHLY and CDR2 is FYNNEI. With 11 bases clipped from V and 1 base from J, the junction kept 3 bases outside the gene matches. The CDR3 runs 13 residues. The CDR3 is CARGTSGTDTQYF. CDR3 DNA: TGTGCCCGAGGGACTAGCGGCACAGATACGCAGTATTTT.

This sequence joins TRBV7-9 and TRBJ1-1; 10 nucleotides align to TRBD1. Per germline, CDR1 SEHNR and CDR2 FQNEAQ (reference sequence). The V segment lost 5 bases and the J segment 0 bases; nucleotides outside the gene matches: 15. CDR3 length equals 19 residues. The CDR3 region is CASSLTGQGSRWMNTEAFF. CDR3 nucleotide sequence: TGTGCCAGCAGCCTTACGGGACAGGGGTCCCGTTGGATGAACACTGAAGCTTTCTTT.

CDR3 sequence (DNA): TGTGCCAGCAGCTTACACGGCTCCTACGAGCAGTACTTC. Translating gives CASSLHGSYEQYF. The chain has TRBV7-2 and TRBJ2-7; D is unresolved. Per the germline V gene, CDR1 is SGHTA and CDR2 is FQGNSA. V lost 2 bases and J 0 bases, leaving 5 bases between the germline ends. This CDR3 is 13 amino acids long.

The V and J genes are TRBV9 and TRBJ2-1, with 9 bases lining up with TRBD2. The germline gives CDR1 SGDLS, CDR2 YYNGEE. The CDR3 extends over 16 amino acids. The J segment lost 4 bases and the V segment lost 0 bases, leaving 5 bases of the junction unmatched. CDR3 DNA: TGTGCCAGCAGCGTAGTTGGTAGCGGGAGTTACAATGAGCAGTTCTTC. It translates to CASSVVGSGSYNEQFF.

The genes are TRBV7-9 and TRBJ1-1, with TRBD1 matching over 7 bases. This CDR3 has 14 residues. After removal of 5 bases from V and 1 base from J, the junction contained 4 bases not matched to a gene. The germline V gene has CDR1 SEHNR and CDR2 FQNEAQ (reference sequence). CDR3 in DNA: TGTGCCAGCAGCCCTCAGGGGGAGAACACTGAAGCTTTCTTT. This encodes CASSPQGENTEAFF.

The chain carries TRBV19 and TRBJ2-7, with unresolved D. From germline, CDR1 is LNHDA and CDR2 SQIVND (reference sequence). Trimming removed 0 bases from V and 0 bases from J, with 9 bases in between. The length of the CDR3 is 15 residues. CDR3 DNA: TGTGCCAGTAGTATAGATCACGACAACTCCTACGAGCAGTACTTC. Translating gives CASSIDHDNSYEQYF.

The CDR3 spells CASSSTGGPNYGYTF. The CDR3 DNA follows: TGTGCCAGCAGCTCAACAGGGGGCCCTAACTATGGCTACACCTTC. The rearrangement links TRBV2 to TRBJ1-2, with 9 bases lining up with TRBD1. The length of the CDR3 is 15 residues. Germline V gives CDR1 SNHLY, CDR2 FYNNEI. V gave up 6 bases and J gave up 0 bases; unmatched junction bases: 5. The variable domain in full, completed from reference TRBV2 and TRBJ1-2, reads EPEVTQTPSHQVTQMGQEVILRCVPISNHLYFYWYRQILGQKVEFLVSFYNNEISEKSEIFDDQFSVERPDGSNFTLKIRSTKLEDSAMYFCASSSTGGPNYGYTFGSGTRLTVV.